Each of the 30 T cell receptor beta chains below was sequenced from the same sample in a study of control samples from healthy donors and cancer patients. Measured with immunoSEQ multiplex PCR; TCRdb has only the in-frame clones, and not every one. The sample holds 150,000 to 200,000 clones, just under 95% seen once. The sample taken for sequencing was blood. These receptors all come from a man aged 18 to 35 in good health.

The rearrangement joins TRBV18 to TRBJ1-5, with D possibly TRBD1 on 5 matching bases. CDR3 size: 15 residues. The V gene lost 3 bases and the J gene lost 6 bases, with 15 bases spanning the gap. In germline, CDR1 is KGHSH, CDR2 LQKENI. CDR3 residues: CASSPDQGQGQPQHF. CDR3 DNA sequence: TGTGCCAGCTCACCCGACCAGGGTCAGGGTCAGCCCCAGCATTTT. Full variable domain (missing parts from reference TRBV18 and TRBJ1-5): NAGVMQNPRHLVRRRGQEARLRCSPMKGHSHVYWYRQLPEEGLKFMVYLQKENIIDESGMPKERFSAEFPKEGPSILRIQQVVRGDSAAYFCASSPDQGQGQPQHFGDGTRLSIL.

CDR3 DNA sequence: TGTGCCAGCAGTCCCCGGGACAGACACTACGAGCAGTACTTC. This translates into CASSPRDRHYEQYF. This sequence joins TRBV25-1 and TRBJ2-7, with 7 bases identical to TRBD1. Germline trimming cut 5 bases from V and 3 bases from J; bases unmatched to any gene: 7. The CDR3 is 14 residues long. Per the germline V gene, CDR1 is MGHDK and CDR2 is SYGVNS.

This chain joins TRBV5-1 and TRBJ2-1; D is undetermined. The CDR3 loop spans 15 amino acids. CDR1 SGHRS and CDR2 YFSETQ come from the germline V gene. Trimming cost V 0 bases and J 0 bases, with 7 bases left between them. CDR3 region: CASSLGASSYNEQFF. The CDR3, as DNA: TGCGCCAGCAGCTTGGGGGCTAGCTCCTACAATGAGCAGTTCTTC. The whole variable domain, filled in from reference TRBV5-1 and TRBJ2-1, reads KAGVTQTPRYLIKTRGQQVTLSCSPISGHRSVSWYQQTPGQGLQFLFEYFSETQRNKGNFPGRFSGRQFSNSRSEMNVSTLELGDSALYLCASSLGASSYNEQFFGPGTRLTVL.

The J gene is TRBJ2-1, the V gene TRBV4-2, with 13 bases that match TRBD2. V shed 1 base and J 6 bases; nucleotides not matched to a gene: 3. The CDR3 sequence is 16 residues long. CDR1 LGHNA and CDR2 YNFKEQ come from the germline V gene. The CDR3 sequence is CASSQAGLAGSNEQFF. The CDR3 DNA reads TGTGCCAGCAGCCAAGCGGGACTAGCGGGGAGCAATGAGCAGTTCTTC.

There are a few counts of this clone. This chain joins TRBV19 and TRBJ2-7; D perhaps matches TRBD2 (5 bases). Germline assignment: CDR1 LNHDA and CDR2 SQIVND (reference sequence). CDR3 length equals 12 residues. V was cut by 6 bases and J by 3 bases, with 9 bases left in between. Written as DNA, the CDR3 is TGTGCCAGTAGCAACCGGGACTACGAGCAGTACTTC. This translates into CASSNRDYEQYF.

V is TRBV18 and J is TRBJ2-6; D is uncertain. CDR1 KGHSH and CDR2 LQKENI come from the germline V gene. Trimming removed 3 bases from V and 1 base from J, with 10 bases in between. The CDR3 has 16 residues. The CDR3 DNA reads TGTGCCAGCTCACCTCTGACGGAATCTGGGGCCAACGTCCTGACTTTC. This gives the protein CASSPLTESGANVLTF.

The gene calls are TRBV7-9 and TRBJ1-2; D call uncertain. The CDR3 covers 11 residues. The germline V and J ends were trimmed by 4 bases and 6 bases, with 6 bases remaining between them. Germline V gives CDR1 SEHNR, CDR2 FQNEAQ (reference sequence). In DNA form, the CDR3 reads TGTGCCAGCAGCTCGGAGAATGGCTACACCTTC. As protein: CASSSENGYTF.

V and J are TRBV3-1 (or the pseudogene TRBV3-2) and TRBJ1-1; TRBD1 is a possible D gene (6 bases). V lost 2 bases and J 0 bases, leaving 10 bases between the germline ends. Germline CDR1 reads LGHDT; CDR2 reads YNNKEL (reference sequence). The length of the CDR3 is 15 residues. The CDR3 here is CASSQPGALNTEAFF. CDR3 nucleotide sequence: TGTGCCAGCAGCCAACCAGGGGCCCTGAACACTGAAGCTTTCTTT.

The chain links TRBV6-6 to TRBJ2-2; 8 bases fit TRBD2. Germline V CDR1 and CDR2: MNHNY, SVGAGI (reference sequence). The CDR3 has 13 amino acids. J gave up 5 bases and V 5 bases, and 1 base lay outside the gene matches. The CDR3 loop is CASSVAGTGELFF. Written as DNA, the CDR3 is TGTGCCAGCAGTGTAGCGGGGACCGGGGAGCTGTTTTTT.

V usage is TRBV14 and J usage is TRBJ1-1; the match to TRBD1 covers 8 bases. V dropped 3 bases and J dropped 3; count of bases not matched to a gene: 9. This CDR3 contains 16 residues. Germline V lookup: CDR1 SGHDN, CDR2 FVKESK. The CDR3 protein is CASSHRPGTGDTEAFF. The DNA for the CDR3 is TGTGCCAGCAGCCATCGACCCGGGACAGGCGACACTGAAGCTTTCTTT.

This chain links TRBV27 with TRBJ1-5, with 10 bases matching TRBD1. CDR1 is MNHEY and CDR2 is SMNVEV in the germline V gene (reference sequence). The CDR3 extends over 19 amino acids. Trimming cost V 3 bases and J 0 bases; bases outside gene matches: 11. This CDR3 is CASSFSRDRGSYSNQPQHF. Written as DNA, the CDR3 is TGTGCCAGCAGTTTCTCTCGGGACAGGGGCTCGTATAGCAATCAGCCCCAGCATTTT.

This chain connects TRBV28 to TRBJ1-6; the match to TRBD1 covers 9 bases. In germline, CDR1 is MDHEN, CDR2 SYDVKM. Unmatched junction bases numbered 8, after V lost 6 bases and J lost 8 bases. The CDR3 extends over 15 amino acids. The CDR3 DNA is TGTGCCAGCAGGCCGGGACAGGGATCGGATTCACCCCTCCACTTT. The encoded protein is CASRPGQGSDSPLHF.

The CDR3 protein is CAWSGGAGETQYF. DNA of the CDR3: TGTGCCTGGAGTGGGGGGGCTGGAGAGACCCAGTACTTC. The chain uses TRBV30 and TRBJ2-5; D may be TRBD1 or TRBD2 (6 bases each). Germline CDR1 reads GTSNPN; CDR2 reads SVGIG (reference sequence). V was pared by 1 base and J by 4 bases, with 10 bases between. The CDR3 is 13 residues long.

The rearrangement joins TRBV3-1 (or the pseudogene TRBV3-2) to TRBJ1-5; no clear D gene. Trimming left V 0 bases short and J 1 base short, with 4 bases between. The length of the CDR3 is 14 residues. Germline CDR1 is LGHDT and CDR2 is YNNKEL (reference sequence). The DNA of the CDR3 is TGTGCCAGCAGCCAAGATCTCAGCAATCAGCCCCAGCATTTT. This gives the protein CASSQDLSNQPQHF.

CDR3 bases: TGTGCCAGCAGCTTGTTTTCTGCGAACACCGGGGAGCTGTTTTTT. This encodes CASSLFSANTGELFF. The V and J genes are TRBV5-4 and TRBJ2-2; D is unclear. Deletions cut 1 base from V and 0 bases from J, with 7 bases between. Looked up from germline, CDR1 is SGHNT and CDR2 is YYREEE (reference sequence). This CDR3 comprises 15 residues.

This clone was recorded once. The rearrangement joins TRBV2 to TRBJ2-2; 10 bases fit TRBD1. The germline gives CDR1 SNHLY, CDR2 FYNNEI. J gave up 5 bases and V 5 bases, and 8 bases lay outside the gene matches. This CDR3 has 16 residues. This CDR3 is CASSSGQGPRTGELFF. The CDR3 coding sequence is TGTGCCAGCAGTTCGGGACAGGGGCCACGTACCGGGGAGCTGTTTTTT.

The rearrangement uses TRBV27 and TRBJ2-7; tentatively, D is TRBD1 or TRBD2 (5 bases each). Deletions cut 5 bases from V and 7 bases from J, with 18 bases between. This CDR3 spans 14 amino acids. CDR1 is MNHEY, CDR2 SMNVEV, per germline (reference sequence). This CDR3 reads CASSPRQRGWEQYF. The CDR3, as DNA: TGTGCCAGCAGTCCTCGACAGAGGGGCTGGGAGCAGTACTTC.

The chain is built from TRBV6-5 and TRBJ1-1; D possibly corresponds to TRBD1 (5 bases). V shed 3 bases and J shed 1 base, with 15 bases lying between them. The germline gives CDR1 MNHEY, CDR2 SVGAGI. The length of the CDR3 is 16 residues. Here the CDR3 DNA reads TGTGCCAGCAGTTATGGGGACCGCGCCTGGAACACTGAAGCTTTCTTT. Encoded protein: CASSYGDRAWNTEAFF.

The chain recombines TRBV6-6 with TRBJ2-5; D tentatively reads TRBD1 or TRBD2 (5 bases each). Germline V gives CDR1 MNHNY, CDR2 SVGAGI (reference sequence). The CDR3 is made up of 13 amino acids. V dropped 6 bases and J dropped 3 bases, with 11 bases sitting between them. The CDR3 DNA reads as TGTGCCAGCAGGGGACCGGCCAAAGAGACCCAGTACTTC. Its translation is CASRGPAKETQYF.

The chain carries TRBV7-8 and TRBJ1-5, with 7 nucleotides matching TRBD1. The CDR3 is 13 residues long. J gave up 6 bases and V 7 bases, and 6 bases lay outside the gene matches. Germline V gives CDR1 SGHVS, CDR2 FQNEAQ. The CDR3 region is CASTVTGSQPQHF. The CDR3 nucleotides are TGTGCCAGCACCGTGACAGGGAGTCAGCCCCAGCATTTT.

This rearrangement joins TRBV2 to TRBJ2-1, with TRBD2 matching 7 bases. CDR3 length: 14 amino acids. V dropped 6 bases and J dropped 6; count of bases not matched to a gene: 8. Germline-derived CDR1 and CDR2 are SNHLY and FYNNEI. The CDR3 region is CASSPGLVSNEQFF. The CDR3 DNA reads TGTGCCAGCAGCCCCGGACTAGTCTCCAATGAGCAGTTCTTC.

The V and J genes are TRBV19 and TRBJ1-4; D is ambiguous. CDR1 and CDR2 (germline): LNHDA, SQIVND (reference sequence). This CDR3 has 14 residues. Trimming pared 6 bases from V and 4 bases from J, leaving 12 bases between. The CDR3 region has the DNA TGTGCCAGTAGCCTCGGCCGGGGTAATGAAAAACTGTTTTTT. Protein sequence: CASSLGRGNEKLFF.

This chain links TRBV28 with TRBJ1-2; D is undetermined. CDR1 is MDHEN and CDR2 is SYDVKM in the germline V gene. The V end lost 4 bases, the J end lost 0 bases, and 6 bases lay between the germline ends. This CDR3 comprises 13 residues. DNA for the CDR3: TGTGCCAGCAGTTCAATAGCTAACTATGGCTACACCTTC. Amino acids: CASSSIANYGYTF.

J is TRBJ1-4 and V is TRBV19; possible D gene TRBD1, 5 bases. Trimming removed 3 bases at V and 8 bases at J, with 19 bases between. The CDR3 totals 16 residues. Germline CDR1 is LNHDA and CDR2 is SQIVND (reference sequence). CDR3 residues: CASSIPQGAKGEKLFF. In nucleotides, the CDR3 is TGTGCCAGTAGTATCCCCCAGGGTGCTAAAGGCGAAAAACTGTTTTTT.

The V and J genes are TRBV10-1 and TRBJ1-6; D is ambiguous. Per germline, CDR1 WNHNN and CDR2 SYGVQD (reference sequence). The V and J ends lost 3 bases and 8 bases respectively, with 11 bases between them. This CDR3 has 14 residues. For the CDR3, the DNA is TGCGCCAGCAGTGACGCCAATCCCGATTCACCCCTCCACTTT. This sequence encodes CASSDANPDSPLHF.

The CDR3 bases are TGTGCCACCAGCAGAGACATTGTCAACACTGAAGCTTTCTTT. Protein sequence: CATSRDIVNTEAFF. J is TRBJ1-1 and V is TRBV15; no clear D. Trimming pared 0 bases from V and 2 bases from J, leaving 7 bases between. The germline V gene has CDR1 LNHNV and CDR2 YYDKDF (reference sequence). The CDR3 is 14 residues long.

The chain combines TRBV30 with TRBJ2-7; 14 bases are a match to TRBD2. Germline-derived CDR1 and CDR2 are GTSNPN and SVGIG (reference sequence). This CDR3 comprises 17 residues. Trimming cost V 2 bases and J 3 bases; bases outside gene matches: 9. The DNA for the CDR3 is TGTGCCTGGAGTACGACTAGCGGGGGGGCCGGATACTACGAGCAGTACTTC. This sequence encodes CAWSTTSGGAGYYEQYF.

This clone was counted a single time. The V and J genes are TRBV5-1 and TRBJ2-7; D remains unclear. CDR3 length equals 13 residues. Trimming removed 3 bases from V and 0 bases from J, with 7 bases in between. Germline CDR1 reads SGHRS; CDR2 reads YFSETQ. The CDR3 sequence: CASSSDNSYEQYF. CDR3 nucleotide sequence: TGCGCCAGCAGCTCTGACAACTCCTACGAGCAGTACTTC.

V is TRBV30 and J is TRBJ2-7; D remains unclear. V was shortened by 7 bases and J by 7 bases, with 17 bases between the two germline ends. The CDR3 covers 12 residues. Looked up from germline, CDR1 is GTSNPN and CDR2 is SVGIG (reference sequence). CDR3 sequence reads: CASRLTSGEQYF. CDR3 sequence (DNA): TGTGCCTCCCGACTGACCTCTGGTGAGCAGTACTTC.

The chain recombines TRBV2 with TRBJ2-5; D gene ambiguous. The V end lost 10 bases, the J end lost 1 base, and 16 bases lay between the germline ends. CDR3 length equals 14 residues. CDR1 is SNHLY, CDR2 FYNNEI, per germline. In DNA, the CDR3 is TGTGCCATCCGCACTATGGTTTTCCAAGAGACCCAGTACTTC. This translates into CAIRTMVFQETQYF. Filled out from reference TRBV2 and TRBJ2-5, the complete variable domain reads EPEVTQTPSHQVTQMGQEVILRCVPISNHLYFYWYRQILGQKVEFLVSFYNNEISEKSEIFDDQFSVERPDGSNFTLKIRSTKLEDSAMYFCAIRTMVFQETQYFGPGTRLLVL.